The T cell receptor (beta chain) under discussion was sequenced for a study of T-cell reconstitution after alpha-beta-depleted transplantation in children. Unmatched junction bases numbered 5, after V lost 5 bases and J lost 3 bases. The CDR3 is made up of 14 amino acids. TCRbeta library construction was performed incorporating unique molecular identifiers. TCRdb fed the PCR reads into MiXCR, producing one record per CDR3 protein. The sample carries about 72,000 distinct CDR3 sequences, 7% to 8% recorded once. This clonotype showed up many times. The chain combines TRBV12-3 or TRBV12-4 with TRBJ2-7; 9 bases align to TRBD1. The TCR comes from a human donor who donated a stem cell graft to a child with acute lymphoblastic leukemia. The material was PBMCs from the stem cell graft donor, obtained from the stem cell graft. The CDR3 DNA reads TGTGCCAGCAGTAACCCGGGACAGGGCTACGAGCAGTACTTC. It encodes CASSNPGQGYEQYF.